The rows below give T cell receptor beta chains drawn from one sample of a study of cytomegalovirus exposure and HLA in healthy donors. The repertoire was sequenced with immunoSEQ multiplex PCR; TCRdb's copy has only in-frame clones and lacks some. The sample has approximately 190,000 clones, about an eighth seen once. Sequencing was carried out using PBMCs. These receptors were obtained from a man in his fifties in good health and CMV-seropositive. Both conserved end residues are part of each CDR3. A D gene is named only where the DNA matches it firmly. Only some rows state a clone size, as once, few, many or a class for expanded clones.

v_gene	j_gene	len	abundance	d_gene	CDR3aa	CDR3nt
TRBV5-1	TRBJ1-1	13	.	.	CASSLAGYTEAFF	TGCGCCAGCAGCTTGGCGGGGTACACTGAAGCTTTCTTT
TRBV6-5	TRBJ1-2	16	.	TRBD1	CASSYQGQPPNYGYTF	TGTGCCAGCAGTTACCAGGGACAGCCCCCTAACTATGGCTACACCTTC
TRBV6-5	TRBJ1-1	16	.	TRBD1	CASSFRGLSRNTEAFF	TGTGCCAGCAGTTTTAGGGGGCTGTCGAGAAACACTGAAGCTTTCTTT
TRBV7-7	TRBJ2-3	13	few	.	CASSSDITDTQYF	TGTGCTAGCAGCTCGGACATTACAGATACGCAGTATTTT
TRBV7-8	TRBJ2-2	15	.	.	CASSLPGQSTGELFF	TGTGCCAGCAGCTTACCCGGACAGAGCACCGGGGAGCTGTTTTTT
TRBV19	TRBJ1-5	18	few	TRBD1	CASSPGQGRTYSNQPQHF	TGTGCCAGTAGTCCGGGACAGGGGCGAACTTATAGCAATCAGCCCCAGCATTTT
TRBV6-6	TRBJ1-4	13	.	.	CASRGGGNEKLFF	TGTGCCAGCAGGGGGGGTGGTAATGAAAAACTGTTTTTT
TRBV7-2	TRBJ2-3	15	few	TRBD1	CASSLGQSPSDTQYF	TGTGCCAGCAGCTTGGGACAGAGTCCATCAGATACGCAGTATTTT
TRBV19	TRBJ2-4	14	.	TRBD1	CASSSHRGENIQYF	TGTGCCAGTAGTTCCCACAGGGGGGAAAACATTCAGTACTTC
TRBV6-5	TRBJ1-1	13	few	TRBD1	CASSYSPGGSAFF	TGTGCCAGCAGTTACTCCCCAGGGGGGTCGGCTTTCTTT
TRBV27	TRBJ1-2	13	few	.	CASSLSSAGGYTF	TGTGCCAGCAGTTTATCCTCGGCGGGTGGCTACACCTTC
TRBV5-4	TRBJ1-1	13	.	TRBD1	CAVQDRGEGKAFF	TGTGCCGTCCAGGACAGGGGGGAAGGAAAAGCTTTCTTT
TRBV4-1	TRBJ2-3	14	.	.	CASSERESTDTQYF	TGCGCCAGCAGCGAGAGGGAGTCCACAGATACGCAGTATTTT
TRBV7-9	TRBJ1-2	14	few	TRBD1	CASSSSDRVGGYTF	TGTGCCAGCAGCTCCTCGGACAGGGTTGGTGGCTACACCTTC
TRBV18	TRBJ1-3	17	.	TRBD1	CASSPRGGGQGKNTIYF	TGTGCCAGCTCACCCCGTGGCGGGGGACAGGGGAAAAACACCATATATTTT
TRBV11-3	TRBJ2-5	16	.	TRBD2	CASSLARGGARETQYF	TGTGCCAGCAGCTTAGCTCGCGGGGGGGCGAGAGAGACCCAGTACTTC
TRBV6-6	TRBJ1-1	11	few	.	CASSSQGKAFF	TGTGCCAGCAGTTCCCAGGGTAAAGCTTTCTTT
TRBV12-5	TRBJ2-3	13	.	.	CASGLAGPDTQYF	TGTGCTAGTGGTTTGGCAGGGCCAGATACGCAGTATTTT
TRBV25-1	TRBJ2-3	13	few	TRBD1	CARETGGSYTQYF	TGTGCCAGGGAGACAGGGGGTTCGTATACGCAGTATTTT
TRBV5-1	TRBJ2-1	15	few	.	CASSPRQSSYNEQFF	TGCGCCAGCAGCCCCCGACAGAGCTCCTACAATGAGCAGTTCTTC
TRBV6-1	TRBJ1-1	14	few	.	CASSEERGNTEAFF	TGTGCCAGCAGTGAAGAAAGGGGGAACACTGAAGCTTTCTTT
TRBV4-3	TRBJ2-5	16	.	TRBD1	CASSRSPGQGLETQYF	TGCGCCAGCAGCAGATCGCCGGGACAGGGTCTGGAGACCCAGTACTTC
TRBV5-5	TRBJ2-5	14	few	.	CASSRRGLEETQYF	TGTGCCAGCAGCCGGAGGGGTTTGGAGGAGACCCAGTACTTC
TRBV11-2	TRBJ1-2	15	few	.	CASSPQGIRNYGYTF	TGTGCCAGCAGCCCCCAGGGGATTCGAAACTATGGCTACACCTTC
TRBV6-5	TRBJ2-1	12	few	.	CASGAAWSEQFF	TGTGCCAGCGGGGCGGCCTGGAGCGAGCAGTTCTTC
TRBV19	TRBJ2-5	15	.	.	CASSIDGQPVGTQYF	TGTGCCAGTAGTATAGATGGACAACCAGTCGGGACCCAGTACTTC
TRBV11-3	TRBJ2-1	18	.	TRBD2	CASSPTTSGGAFHNEQFF	TGTGCCAGCAGCCCCACGACTAGCGGGGGGGCCTTCCACAATGAGCAGTTCTTC
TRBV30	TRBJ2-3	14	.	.	CAWSVSFSADTQYF	TGTGCCTGGAGTGTAAGCTTTAGTGCAGATACGCAGTATTTT
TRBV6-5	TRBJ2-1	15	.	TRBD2	CASSPRGSSYNEQFF	TGTGCCAGCAGTCCGCGGGGGAGCTCCTACAATGAGCAGTTCTTC
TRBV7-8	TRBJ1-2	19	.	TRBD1	CASSQLVAGPTGGIYGYTF	TGTGCCAGCAGCCAACTAGTGGCAGGGCCGACAGGGGGCATCTATGGCTACACCTTC